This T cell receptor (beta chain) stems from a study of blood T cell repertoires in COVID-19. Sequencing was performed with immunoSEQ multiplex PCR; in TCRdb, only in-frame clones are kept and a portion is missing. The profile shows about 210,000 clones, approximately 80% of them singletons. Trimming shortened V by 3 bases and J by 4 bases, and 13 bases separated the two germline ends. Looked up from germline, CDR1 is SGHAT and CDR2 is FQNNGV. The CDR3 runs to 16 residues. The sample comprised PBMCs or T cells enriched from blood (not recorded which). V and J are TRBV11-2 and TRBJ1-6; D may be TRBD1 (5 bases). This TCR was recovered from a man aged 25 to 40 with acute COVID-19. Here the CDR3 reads CASSFSPGGYNSPLHF. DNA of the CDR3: TGTGCCAGCAGCTTCTCGCCGGGGGGGTATAATTCACCCCTCCACTTT.